This T cell receptor (beta chain) was profiled in a study of CD8+CD57+ T cells in acquired aplastic anemia. According to the study, genomic DNA was the template for TCR beta VDJ and CDR3 profiling. TCRdb passed the reads through MiXCR, listing each CDR3 protein once. The sample has some 180,000 distinct CDR3 sequences, less than 50% seen once; the top ten hold 10% to 15%. The CDR3 runs to 13 residues. Germline V gene lookup returns CDR1 LGHNT and CDR2 FRNRAP. Trimming removed 6 bases from V and 2 bases from J, with 11 bases in between. An expansion of CD8+CD57+ cells by flow cytometry had been shown in patients chosen for sequencing.

The sample taken for sequencing was sorted CD4+, CD8+, or CD8+CD57+ T cells (not recorded which) from PBMCs. The TCR was taken from a human donor with aplastic anemia. The gene calls are TRBV12-5 and TRBJ2-7; D gene uncertain. CDR3 coding DNA: TGTGCTAGTGGCACAGAGCTTGCCTACGAGCAGTACTTC. Its translation is CASGTELAYEQYF. Variable domain in full (rest from reference TRBV12-5 and TRBJ2-7): DARVTQTPRHKVTEMGQEVTMRCQPILGHNTVFWYRQTMMQGLELLAYFRNRAPLDDSGMPKDRFSAEMPDATLATLKIQPSEPRDSAVYFCASGTELAYEQYFGPGTRLTVT.